The clone carrying this T cell receptor beta chain has ten or more counts. Its antigen is currently unknown. TCRdb itself ran the 5' RACE reads through MiXCR, one entry per CDR3 protein. The table lists 200,000 to 250,000 distinct CDR3 sequences, under 10% of them singletons. This entry is derived from a study of identical twins. The study's findings and limits: Invariant cells of the MAIT and iNKT types might have partly distorted the zero-insertion analyses. Sharing of beta out-of-frame sequences by twins showed a weaker excess.

The CDR3 totals 14 residues. Germline-derived CDR1 and CDR2 are MNHEY and SVGAGI. The V and J ends lost 0 bases and 4 bases respectively, with 9 bases between them. These data are also associated with another study on yellow fever vaccine responses in identical twins.

What was sequenced was memory (CD45RO+) T cells sorted from blood. The chain combines TRBV6-5 with TRBJ1-2; D gene uncertain. This TCR was recovered from a woman under 30 in good health. The CDR3 DNA reads TGTGCCAGCAGTTACTCGAAAGGAGGCTATGGCTACACCTTC. The encoded protein is CASSYSKGGYGYTF.